A single sample is the source of the 3 T cell receptor beta chains below, sequenced in a study of cytomegalovirus exposure and HLA in healthy donors. Sequencing used immunoSEQ multiplex PCR; TCRdb keeps in-frame clones, though not all of them. The profile shows approximately 270,000 clones, 90% of them singletons. Source material: PBMCs. These receptors were taken from a woman aged 18-29 years in good health and CMV-seronegative.

This chain connects TRBV7-3 to TRBJ2-2; 10 bases are a match to TRBD2. Germline V CDR1 and CDR2: SGHTA, FQGTGA. This CDR3 spans 16 amino acids. Trimming at V came to 4 bases and at J to 3 bases, leaving 5 bases not matched to a gene. The CDR3 bases are TGTGCCAGCAGCTCGAGCGGGGGGGCCCACACCGGGGAGCTGTTTTTT. Its translation is CASSSSGGAHTGELFF.

The chain carries TRBV20-1 and TRBJ2-1, with D perhaps TRBD1 (5 bases). The length of the CDR3 is 9 residues. V lost 5 bases and J 10 bases, leaving 6 bases between the germline ends. Germline CDR1 reads DFQATT; CDR2 reads SNEGSKA (reference sequence). The CDR3 reads CSAWGEQFF. CDR3 DNA: TGCAGTGCTTGGGGCGAGCAGTTCTTC.

The chain joins TRBV11-2 to TRBJ2-2; the D gene is possibly TRBD2 (6 bases). CDR3 size: 16 residues. Germline V lookup: CDR1 SGHAT, CDR2 FQNNGV. The V gene lost 1 base and the J gene lost 1 base, with 10 bases spanning the gap. CDR3 sequence reads: CASSLGLRGNTGELFF. The CDR3 DNA reads TGTGCCAGCAGCTTAGGTCTGCGGGGGAACACCGGGGAGCTGTTTTTT.